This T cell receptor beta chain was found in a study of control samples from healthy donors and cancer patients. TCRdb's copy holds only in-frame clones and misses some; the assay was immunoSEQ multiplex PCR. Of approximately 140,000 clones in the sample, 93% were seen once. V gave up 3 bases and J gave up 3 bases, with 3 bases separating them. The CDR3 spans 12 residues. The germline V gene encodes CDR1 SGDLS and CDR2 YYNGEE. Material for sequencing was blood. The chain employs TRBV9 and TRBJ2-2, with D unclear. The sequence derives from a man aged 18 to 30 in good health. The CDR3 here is CASSGDTGELFF. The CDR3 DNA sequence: TGTGCCAGCAGCGGCGACACCGGGGAGCTGTTTTTT.